The rows below give T cell receptor beta chains drawn from one sample of a study of blood T cell repertoires in COVID-19. Data came from immunoSEQ multiplex PCR; TCRdb stores just in-frame clones and leaves some out. The sample carries about 270,000 clones, approximately 90% recorded once. Material: PBMCs or T cells enriched from blood (not recorded which). The receptors come from a woman aged 18-35 years who had recovered from COVID-19. Both conserved end residues are part of each CDR3. The D gene is left open where the match is weak. Some rows mark clone size as missing; the rest say once, few, many or name a class of expanded clone.

TRBV7-9	-	12	once	TRBJ1-2	TGTGCCAGCATAACAGGGAGCCGTGGCTACACCTTC	CASITGSRGYTF
TRBV3-1/TRBV3-2	TRBD1	15	-	TRBJ1-4	TGTGCCAGCAGCCAATACGACAGGGGAAATGAAAAACTGTTTTTT	CASSQYDRGNEKLFF
TRBV7-8	TRBD2	16	-	TRBJ2-5	TGTGCCAGCAGCTTACCCCCTGCTAGCGGGGGAGAGACCCAGTACTTC	CASSLPPASGGETQYF
TRBV7-6	TRBD1	14	-	TRBJ1-4	TGTGCCAGCAGCCCCGGGACAGGGGAAGAAAAACTGTTTTTT	CASSPGTGEEKLFF
TRBV2	TRBD1	16	-	TRBJ1-5	TGTGCCAGCAGTGATCGACAGGGCGGTAGCAATCAGCCCCAGCATTTT	CASSDRQGGSNQPQHF
TRBV28	TRBD1	15	-	TRBJ1-4	TGTGCCAGCAGTTTGACAGGGGCTGGGGATGAAAAACTGTTTTTT	CASSLTGAGDEKLFF
TRBV27	TRBD1	14	once	TRBJ2-7	TGTGCCAGCAGCAAGGACAGGGTATCATTCGAGCAGTACTTC	CASSKDRVSFEQYF
TRBV19	-	15	-	TRBJ2-1	TGTGCCAGTACCCCCCGGCCCCCTAGAAAGGATGAGCAGTTCTTC	CASTPRPPRKDEQFF
TRBV9	-	15	-	TRBJ1-5	TGTGCCAGCAGCGCAGGGGTTGGAGGCAATCAGCCCCAGCATTTT	CASSAGVGGNQPQHF
TRBV6-4	TRBD1	14	-	TRBJ2-7	TGTGCCACCCCGCTCCCGGGACAGGCTTACGAGCAGTACTTC	CATPLPGQAYEQYF
TRBV2	-	14	-	TRBJ2-1	TGTGCCAGCAGCGGGGTGAGCTCCTACAATGAGCAGTTCTTC	CASSGVSSYNEQFF
TRBV11-3	TRBD2	16	-	TRBJ2-2	TGTGCCAGCAGCCAAATACTAGCGGGGGGGCCCGGGGAGCTGTTTTTT	CASSQILAGGPGELFF
TRBV5-5	TRBD1	14	-	TRBJ1-2	TGTGCCAGCAGCTTGCAGGGGGGAAGCTATGGCTACACCTTC	CASSLQGGSYGYTF